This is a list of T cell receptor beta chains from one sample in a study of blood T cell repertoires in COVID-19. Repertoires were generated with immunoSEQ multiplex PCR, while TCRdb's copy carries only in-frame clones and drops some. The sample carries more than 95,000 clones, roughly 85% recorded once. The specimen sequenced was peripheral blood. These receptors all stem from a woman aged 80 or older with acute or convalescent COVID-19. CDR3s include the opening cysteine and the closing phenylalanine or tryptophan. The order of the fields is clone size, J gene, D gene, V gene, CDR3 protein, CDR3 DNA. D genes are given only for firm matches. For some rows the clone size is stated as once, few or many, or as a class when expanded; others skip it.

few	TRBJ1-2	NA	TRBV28	CASSYTDNYGYTF	TGTGCCAGCAGTTATACTGATAACTATGGCTACACCTTC
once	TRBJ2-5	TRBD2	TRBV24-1	CATSLTSGETQYF	TGTGCCACCAGCTTGACTAGCGGGGAGACCCAGTACTTC
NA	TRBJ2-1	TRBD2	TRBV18	CASSPLGTSGYNEQFF	TGTGCCAGCTCACCACTCGGGACTAGCGGATACAATGAGCAGTTCTTC
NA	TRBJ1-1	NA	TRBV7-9	CASSLAIRQGITEAFF	TGTGCCAGCAGCTTAGCGATCCGGCAGGGGATCACTGAAGCTTTCTTT
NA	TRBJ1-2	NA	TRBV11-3	CASSMTANYGYTF	TGTGCCAGCAGCATGACAGCCAACTATGGCTACACCTTC
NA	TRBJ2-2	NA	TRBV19	CASTKTTNTGELFF	TGTGCCAGTACCAAGACAACGAACACCGGGGAGCTGTTTTTT
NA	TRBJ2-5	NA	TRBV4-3	CASSQDVSGETQYF	TGCGCCAGCAGCCAAGATGTGAGTGGAGAGACCCAGTACTTC
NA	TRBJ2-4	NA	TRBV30	CAWSGPQGSIQYF	TGTGCCTGGAGTGGGCCGCAGGGAAGCATTCAGTACTTC
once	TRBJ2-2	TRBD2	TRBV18	CASSPGTSLEELFF	TGTGCCAGCTCACCCGGGACTAGCCTCGAGGAGCTGTTTTTT
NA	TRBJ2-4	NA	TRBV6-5	CASSYLPLAKNIQYF	TGTGCCAGCAGTTACCTCCCCTTAGCCAAAAACATTCAGTACTTC
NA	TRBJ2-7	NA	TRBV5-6	CASSPGRDYEQYF	TGTGCCAGCAGCCCCGGACGGGACTACGAGCAGTACTTC
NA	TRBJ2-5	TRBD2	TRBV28	CATSTLGGTKTQYF	TGTGCCACCAGCACCCTCGGGGGGACGAAGACCCAGTACTTC
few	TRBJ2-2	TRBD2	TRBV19	CASSNGRGNTGELFF	TGTGCCAGTAGTAACGGGAGGGGGAACACCGGGGAGCTGTTTTTT
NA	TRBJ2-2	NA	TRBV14	CASSRRTPGGTGELFF	TGTGCCAGCAGCCGGCGGACTCCCGGAGGGACCGGGGAGCTGTTTTTT
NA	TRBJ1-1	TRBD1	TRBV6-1	CASRTVDRGDTEAFF	TGTGCCAGCAGGACGGTGGACAGGGGAGACACTGAAGCTTTCTTT
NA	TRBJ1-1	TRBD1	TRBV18	CASSQTGDTEAFF	TGTGCCAGCTCACAGACAGGGGACACTGAAGCTTTCTTT
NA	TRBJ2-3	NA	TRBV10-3	CAISLGGLTTDTQYF	TGTGCCATCAGTCTAGGCGGACTCACCACAGATACGCAGTATTTT